Reported below is one T cell receptor beta chain. Its antigen is not known. This entry belongs to a study of shared clonotypes between healthy human individuals. Study-wide context: Three CD4 naive, three CD4 memory, two CD8 naive and one CD8 memory plate were used per donor.

General study results and limits: Clonotype sharing levels among donors were expected to vary with sequencing depth.

From germline, CDR1 is LNHNV and CDR2 YYDKDF (reference sequence). V dropped 4 bases and J dropped 7 bases, with 16 bases sitting between them. CDR3 length equals 15 residues. Repertoires were generated with immunoSEQ multiplex PCR, while TCRdb's copy carries only in-frame clones and drops some. The data contain more than 900,000 clones, approximately 80% of them singletons. The sequencing input was memory CD4+ T cells from PBMCs. The subset here: CD45RA-negative fraction. The chain links TRBV15 to TRBJ1-4; TRBD1 might be the D (6 bases). The origin of this receptor is a man aged 18 to 30 in good health. Some clones in this sample may be carry-over from other donors' samples. The CDR3 nucleotides are TGTGCCACCAGCACCCGACCGGACAGTTCTGAAAAACTGTTTTTT. Translated: CATSTRPDSSEKLFF.